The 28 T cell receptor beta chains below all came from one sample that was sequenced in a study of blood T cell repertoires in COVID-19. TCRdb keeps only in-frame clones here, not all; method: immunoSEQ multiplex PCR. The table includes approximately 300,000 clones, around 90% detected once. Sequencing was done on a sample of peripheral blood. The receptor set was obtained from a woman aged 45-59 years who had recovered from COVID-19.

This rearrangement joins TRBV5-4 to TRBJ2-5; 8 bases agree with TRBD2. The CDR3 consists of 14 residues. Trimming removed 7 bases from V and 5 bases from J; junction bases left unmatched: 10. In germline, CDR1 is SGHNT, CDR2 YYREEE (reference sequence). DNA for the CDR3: TGTGCCAGCGGGCGAGCGGGGGCCCGGGAGACCCAGTACTTC. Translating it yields CASGRAGARETQYF.

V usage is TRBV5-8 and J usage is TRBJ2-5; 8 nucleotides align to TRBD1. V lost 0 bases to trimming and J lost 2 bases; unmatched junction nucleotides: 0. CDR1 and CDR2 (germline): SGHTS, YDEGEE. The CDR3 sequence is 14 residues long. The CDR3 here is CASSLGTGQETQYF. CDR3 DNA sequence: TGTGCCAGCAGCTTGGGGACAGGGCAAGAGACCCAGTACTTC.

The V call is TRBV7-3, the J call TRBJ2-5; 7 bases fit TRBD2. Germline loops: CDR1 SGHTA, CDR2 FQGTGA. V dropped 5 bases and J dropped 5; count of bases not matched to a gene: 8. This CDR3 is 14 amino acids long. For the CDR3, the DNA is TGTGCCAGCAGCCTGATGGGAGGGTACGAGACCCAGTACTTC. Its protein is CASSLMGGYETQYF.

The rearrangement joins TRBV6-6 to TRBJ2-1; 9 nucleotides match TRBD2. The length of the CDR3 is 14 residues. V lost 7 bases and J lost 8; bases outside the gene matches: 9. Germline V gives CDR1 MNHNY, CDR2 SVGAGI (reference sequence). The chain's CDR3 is CASTWAGGRHEQFF. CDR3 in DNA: TGTGCCAGCACGTGGGCGGGAGGGCGACATGAGCAGTTCTTC.

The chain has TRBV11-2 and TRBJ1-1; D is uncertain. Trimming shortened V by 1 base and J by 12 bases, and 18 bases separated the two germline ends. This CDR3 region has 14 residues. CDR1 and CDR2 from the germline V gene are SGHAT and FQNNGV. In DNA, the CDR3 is TGTGCCAGCAGCTTAGGCGTCTCGCATATCTCATCTTTCTTT. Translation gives CASSLGVSHISSFF.

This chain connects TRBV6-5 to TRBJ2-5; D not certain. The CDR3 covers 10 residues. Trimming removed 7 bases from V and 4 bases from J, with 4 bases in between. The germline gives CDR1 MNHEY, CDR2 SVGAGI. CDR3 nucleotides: TGTGCCAGCATAGCAGAGACCCAGTACTTC. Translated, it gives CASIAETQYF.

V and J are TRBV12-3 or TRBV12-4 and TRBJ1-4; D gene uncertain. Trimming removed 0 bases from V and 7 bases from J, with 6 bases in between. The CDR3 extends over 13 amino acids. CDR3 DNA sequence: TGTGCCAGCAGTTTAGCGGAGAGTGAAAAACTGTTTTTT. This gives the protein CASSLAESEKLFF.

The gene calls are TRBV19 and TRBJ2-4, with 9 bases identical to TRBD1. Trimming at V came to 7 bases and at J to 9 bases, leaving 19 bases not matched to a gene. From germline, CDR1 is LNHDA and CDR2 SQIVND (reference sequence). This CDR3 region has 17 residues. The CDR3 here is CASTPPPGQGRLSIQYF. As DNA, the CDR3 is TGTGCCAGTACCCCCCCTCCGGGACAGGGAAGGCTAAGCATTCAGTACTTC.

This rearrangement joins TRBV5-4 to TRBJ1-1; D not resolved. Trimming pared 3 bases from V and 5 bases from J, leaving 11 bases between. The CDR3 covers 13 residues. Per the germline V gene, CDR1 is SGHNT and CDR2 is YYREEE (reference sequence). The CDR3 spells CASSSQGRTEAFF. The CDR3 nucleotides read TGTGCCAGCAGCTCCCAAGGGAGGACTGAAGCTTTCTTT.

The CDR3 region has the DNA TGTGCCAGTAGTAATAGGGCGCGGGATCAGCCCCAGCATTTT. Protein: CASSNRARDQPQHF. This sequence joins TRBV19 and TRBJ1-5; the D is unclear. Trimming removed 4 bases from V and 5 bases from J, with 12 bases in between. The germline V gene encodes CDR1 LNHDA and CDR2 SQIVND (reference sequence). The CDR3 consists of 14 residues. Based on the CDR3 plus reference TRBV19 and TRBJ1-5, the full variable domain is DGGITQSPKYLFRKEGQNVTLSCEQNLNHDAMYWYRQDPGQGLRLIYYSQIVNDFQKGDIAEGYSVSREKKESFPLTVTSAQKNPTAFYLCASSNRARDQPQHFGDGTRLSIL.

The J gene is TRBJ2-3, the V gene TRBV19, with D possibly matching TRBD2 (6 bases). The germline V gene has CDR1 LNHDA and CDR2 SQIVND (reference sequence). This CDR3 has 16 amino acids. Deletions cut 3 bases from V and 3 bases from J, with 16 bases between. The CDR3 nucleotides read TGTGCCAGTAGTATTGGAGGGGAATGGAATACAGATACGCAGTATTTT. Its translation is CASSIGGEWNTDTQYF.

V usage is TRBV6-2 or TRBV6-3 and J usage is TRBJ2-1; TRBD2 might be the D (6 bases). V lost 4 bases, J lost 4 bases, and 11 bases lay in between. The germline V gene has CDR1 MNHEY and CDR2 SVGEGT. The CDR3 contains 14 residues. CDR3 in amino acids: CASSFLSGYNEQFF. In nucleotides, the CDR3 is TGTGCCAGCAGTTTTCTTAGCGGTTACAATGAGCAGTTCTTC.

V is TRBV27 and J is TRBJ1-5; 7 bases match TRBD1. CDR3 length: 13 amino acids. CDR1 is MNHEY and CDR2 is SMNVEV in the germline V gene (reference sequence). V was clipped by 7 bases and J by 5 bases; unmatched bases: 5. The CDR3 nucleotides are TGTGCCAGCATAAGGACAGGTTATCAGCCCCAGCATTTT. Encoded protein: CASIRTGYQPQHF.

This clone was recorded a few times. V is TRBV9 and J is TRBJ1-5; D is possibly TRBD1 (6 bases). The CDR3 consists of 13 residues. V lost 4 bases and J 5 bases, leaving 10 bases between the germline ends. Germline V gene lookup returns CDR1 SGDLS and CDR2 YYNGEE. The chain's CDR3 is CASSRDKYQPQHF. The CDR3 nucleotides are TGTGCCAGCAGCCGGGACAAATATCAGCCCCAGCATTTT.

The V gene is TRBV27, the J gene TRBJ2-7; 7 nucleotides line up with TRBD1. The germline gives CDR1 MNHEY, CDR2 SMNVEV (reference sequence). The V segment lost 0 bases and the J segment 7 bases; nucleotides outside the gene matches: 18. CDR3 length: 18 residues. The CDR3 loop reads CASSLSIPRQGRWGEQYF. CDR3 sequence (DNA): TGTGCCAGCAGTTTATCGATTCCCCGACAGGGCCGCTGGGGAGAGCAGTACTTC.

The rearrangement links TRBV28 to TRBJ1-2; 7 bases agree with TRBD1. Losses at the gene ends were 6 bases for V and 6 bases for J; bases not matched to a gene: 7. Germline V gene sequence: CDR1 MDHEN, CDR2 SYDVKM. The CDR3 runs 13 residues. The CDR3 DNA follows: TGTGCCAGCAGATTTTCAGGGGGACATGGCTACACCTTC. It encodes CASRFSGGHGYTF.

The DNA of the CDR3 is TGCAGCGCGACGACATCAGCGAACACCGGGGAGCTGTTTTTT. It translates to CSATTSANTGELFF. J is TRBJ2-2 and V is TRBV29-1, with unresolved D. The length of the CDR3 is 14 residues. Trimming removed 7 bases from V and 0 bases from J, with 12 bases in between. Germline CDR1 and CDR2: SQVTM and ANQGSEA.

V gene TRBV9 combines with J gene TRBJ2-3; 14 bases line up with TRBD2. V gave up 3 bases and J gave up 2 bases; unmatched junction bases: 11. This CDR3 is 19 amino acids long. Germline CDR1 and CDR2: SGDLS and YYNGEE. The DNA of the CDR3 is TGTGCCAGCAGCGATATTGCCAGGACTAGCGGGAGGATCACAGATACGCAGTATTTT. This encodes CASSDIARTSGRITDTQYF.

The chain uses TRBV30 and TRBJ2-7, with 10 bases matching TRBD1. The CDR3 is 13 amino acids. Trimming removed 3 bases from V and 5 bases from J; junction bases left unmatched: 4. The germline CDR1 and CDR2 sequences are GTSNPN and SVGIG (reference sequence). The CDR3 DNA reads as TGTGCCTGGAGGACCGGGACAGGGGACGAGCAGTACTTC. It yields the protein CAWRTGTGDEQYF.

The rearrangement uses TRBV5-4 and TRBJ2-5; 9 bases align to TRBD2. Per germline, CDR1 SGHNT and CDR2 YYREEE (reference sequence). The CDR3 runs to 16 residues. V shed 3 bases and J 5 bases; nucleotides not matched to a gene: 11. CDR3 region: CASSSRAGTSRETQYF. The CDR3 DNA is TGTGCCAGCAGCTCCCGTGCAGGGACTAGCCGCGAGACCCAGTACTTC.

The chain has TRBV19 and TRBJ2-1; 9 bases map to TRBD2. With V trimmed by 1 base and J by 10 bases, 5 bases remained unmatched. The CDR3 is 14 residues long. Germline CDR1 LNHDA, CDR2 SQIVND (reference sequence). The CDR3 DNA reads TGTGCCAGTAGTATAGGGGCGGGGGGGCCGGAGCAGTTCTTC. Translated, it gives CASSIGAGGPEQFF.

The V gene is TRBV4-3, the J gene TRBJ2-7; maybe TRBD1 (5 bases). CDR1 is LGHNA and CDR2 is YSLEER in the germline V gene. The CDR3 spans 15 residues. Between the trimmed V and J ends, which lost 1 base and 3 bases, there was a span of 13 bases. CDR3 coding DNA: TGCGCCAGCAGCCAAGTTGCGCAGGGTGGCTACGAGCAGTACTTC. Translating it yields CASSQVAQGGYEQYF.

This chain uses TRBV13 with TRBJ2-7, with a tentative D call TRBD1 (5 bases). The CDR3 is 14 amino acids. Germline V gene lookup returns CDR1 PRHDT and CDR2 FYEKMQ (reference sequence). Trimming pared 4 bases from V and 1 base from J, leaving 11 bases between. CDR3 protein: CASSSWTQSYEQYF. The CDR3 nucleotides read TGTGCCAGCAGCTCGTGGACACAATCCTACGAGCAGTACTTC.

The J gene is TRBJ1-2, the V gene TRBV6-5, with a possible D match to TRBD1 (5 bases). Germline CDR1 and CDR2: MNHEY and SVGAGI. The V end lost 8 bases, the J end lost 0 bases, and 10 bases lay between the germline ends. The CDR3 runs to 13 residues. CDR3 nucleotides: TGTGCCAGCGCCAGGGTGACTAACTATGGCTACACCTTC. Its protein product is CASARVTNYGYTF.

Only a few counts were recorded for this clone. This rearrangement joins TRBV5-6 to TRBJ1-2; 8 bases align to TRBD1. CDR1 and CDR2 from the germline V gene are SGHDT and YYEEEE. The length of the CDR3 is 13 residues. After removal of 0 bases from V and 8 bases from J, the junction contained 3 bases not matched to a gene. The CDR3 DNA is TGTGCCAGCAGCTTGGCAGGGGGCCTCGGCTACACCTTC. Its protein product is CASSLAGGLGYTF.

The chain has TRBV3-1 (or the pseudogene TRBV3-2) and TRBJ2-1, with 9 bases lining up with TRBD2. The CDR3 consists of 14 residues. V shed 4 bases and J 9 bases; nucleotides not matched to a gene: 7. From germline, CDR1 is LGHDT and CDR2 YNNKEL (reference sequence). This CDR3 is CASSRVAGVGEQFF. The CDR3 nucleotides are TGTGCCAGCAGCCGGGTAGCGGGGGTGGGTGAGCAGTTCTTC.

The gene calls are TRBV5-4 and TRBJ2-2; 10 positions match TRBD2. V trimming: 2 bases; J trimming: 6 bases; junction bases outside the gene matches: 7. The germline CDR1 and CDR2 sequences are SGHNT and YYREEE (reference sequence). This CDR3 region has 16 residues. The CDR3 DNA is TGTGCCAGCAGCTTTTCTCTAGCGGGAGCGTCCGGGGAGCTGTTTTTT. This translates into CASSFSLAGASGELFF.

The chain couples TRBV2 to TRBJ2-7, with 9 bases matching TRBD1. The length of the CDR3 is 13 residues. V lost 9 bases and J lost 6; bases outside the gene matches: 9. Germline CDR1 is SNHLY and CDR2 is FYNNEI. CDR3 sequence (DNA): TGTGCCAGGTCCGGGACAGGGACCACCGAGCAGTACTTC. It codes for CARSGTGTTEQYF.